This T cell receptor beta chain was found in a study of T-cell memory formation after mild COVID-19. Across the whole study: Clusters of TCRs were largely donor specific. General study findings and limits: Whereas later expanders leaned CD4+, clones contracting day 15 to 85 showed a balanced CD4/CD8 makeup.

The germline V gene encodes CDR1 KGHSH and CDR2 LQKENI. Trimming stripped 3 bases from V and 4 bases from J, with 10 bases between. CDR3 size: 14 residues. In TCRdb, the 5' RACE reads were re-called with MiXCR into one record per CDR3 protein. The sample carries around 370,000 distinct CDR3 sequences, over 20% recorded once. This clonotype was recorded at least ten times. Its antigen is not known. Sequenced material: PBMCs or a T cell subset sorted from them (not recorded which). The V gene is TRBV18, the J gene TRBJ1-5, with D tentatively TRBD1 (5 bases). The source of this sequence is an adult woman who had mild COVID-19 (a few samples of this study predate the infection). Cell type and time point are not known. Here the CDR3 DNA reads TGTGCCAGCTCACCGCAGGGTGGAAATCAGCCCCAGCATTTT. Translation gives CASSPQGGNQPQHF.